This T cell receptor beta chain was documented in a study of identical twins. This clonotype was counted only a few times. Using its own MiXCR run on the 5' RACE reads, TCRdb lists one record per CDR3 protein. The data contain some 600,000 distinct CDR3 sequences, around 7.5% of them singletons. The germline V gene has CDR1 SEHNR and CDR2 FQNEAQ (reference sequence). Germline trimming cut 5 bases from V and 1 base from J; bases unmatched to any gene: 7. There are 15 residues in the CDR3. These data also featured in a second study, about yellow fever vaccine responses in identical twins.

The sample comprised PBMCs. The TCR comes from a woman aged 18-30 years in good health. The V call is TRBV7-9, the J call TRBJ2-7; 8 nucleotides agree with TRBD1. Written as DNA, the CDR3 is TGTGCCAGCAGCCACGGGACAGGCGTTTCCTACGAGCAGTACTTC. It specifies CASSHGTGVSYEQYF.